The following is a T cell receptor (beta chain) sequence with its context. Its antigen is as yet unknown. Unique molecular identifiers were present on cDNA, and template switching added a universal primer site. TCRdb used MiXCR to reprocess the 5' RACE reads, holding one entry per CDR3 protein. The data show 1.5 million to 2 million distinct CDR3 sequences, around 33% seen once. These data are taken from a study of identical twins. Only healthy Caucasians were included as donors. Per germline, CDR1 SGHRS and CDR2 YFSETQ. CDR3 length: 13 residues. V gave up 2 bases and J gave up 4 bases, with 6 bases separating them. Broader study findings: It was possible that invariant MAIT and iNKT cells partly confounded the zero-insertion analyses.

J is TRBJ2-2 and V is TRBV5-1; D remains unclear. The receptor was derived from a newborn girl in good health. Material: cord blood. The CDR3 protein is CASSFSFTGELFF. In DNA form, the CDR3 reads TGCGCCAGCAGCTTTAGCTTCACCGGGGAGCTGTTTTTT.